A single sample is the source of the 5 T cell receptor beta chains below, sequenced in a study of T cells in narcolepsy. TCRdb keeps only in-frame clones here, not all; method: immunoSEQ multiplex PCR. The profile shows 30,000 to 45,000 clones, about 90% of them singletons. The source material was CD45RA- memory CD4+ T cells from PBMCs. These receptors came from a human donor with narcolepsy.

V gene TRBV5-1 combines with J gene TRBJ2-5; D is unclear. Germline-derived CDR1 and CDR2 are SGHRS and YFSETQ. V lost 3 bases, J lost 2 bases, and 11 bases lay in between. The CDR3 is 14 amino acids. In DNA form, the CDR3 reads TGCGCCAGCAGCTCCATGACGTCTCAAGAGACCCAGTACTTC. This translates into CASSSMTSQETQYF.

V gene TRBV6-5 combines with J gene TRBJ1-2; D is unresolved. This CDR3 is built from 12 residues. Trimming left V 5 bases short and J 5 bases short, with 9 bases between. The germline V gene has CDR1 MNHEY and CDR2 SVGAGI. The CDR3 DNA follows: TGTGCCAGCAGTACGACCTTGTATGGCTACACCTTC. Amino acids: CASSTTLYGYTF.

The J gene is TRBJ2-4, the V gene TRBV7-2; maybe TRBD2 (6 bases). V lost 5 bases to trimming and J lost 5 bases, with 25 bases between them. This CDR3 contains 18 residues. The germline V gene encodes CDR1 SGHTA and CDR2 FQGNSA. The CDR3 is CASSLIARQRADQNIQYF. For the CDR3, the DNA is TGTGCCAGCAGCCTAATAGCCAGACAGCGGGCGGACCAAAACATTCAGTACTTC.

This clone was detected only once. Other DNA sequences in this specimen translate into the identical CDR3. The chain carries TRBV7-3 and TRBJ2-2; tentative D call: TRBD1 (5 bases). V lost 5 bases and J lost 7, with 14 bases in between. Per germline, CDR1 SGHTA and CDR2 FQGTGA. The CDR3 is 14 amino acids. The CDR3 nucleotides read TGTGCCAGCAGCGCCACAGGTTTCGGCGGGGAGCTGTTTTTT. Translation: CASSATGFGGELFF.

This clone was detected once. The chain uses TRBV7-2 and TRBJ1-5; D is uncertain. Per the germline V gene, CDR1 is SGHTA and CDR2 is FQGNSA. V was clipped by 3 bases and J by 6 bases, with 9 bases between them. CDR3 length: 13 residues. CDR3 coding DNA: TGTGCCAGCAGCTTGGTAGAAGGTCAGCCCCAGCATTTT. It codes for CASSLVEGQPQHF.